This entry lists 5 T cell receptor beta chains sequenced from one sample in a study of T cell changes during pregnancy in multiple sclerosis. Only in-frame clones appear in the TCRdb table, and some are missing; sequencing was by immunoSEQ multiplex PCR. The sample carries roughly 93,000 clones, around 93% recorded once. The specimen comprised peripheral blood, sampled before pregnancy. The receptors derive from a female donor with multiple sclerosis, enrolled in a pregnancy study.

This rearrangement joins TRBV5-8 to TRBJ1-3; a weak D match, TRBD1 (6 bases). CDR1 and CDR2 from the germline V gene are SGHTS and YDEGEE. V was trimmed by 2 bases and J by 5 bases, leaving 14 bases between them. This CDR3 region has 15 residues. CDR3 in amino acids: CASSFYRAWRNTIYF. The CDR3 DNA is TGTGCCAGCAGCTTTTACAGGGCTTGGAGAAACACCATATATTTT.

V gene TRBV11-1 combines with J gene TRBJ2-7, with D possibly being TRBD1 (6 bases). The CDR3 covers 15 residues. Germline CDR1 reads SGHAT; CDR2 reads FQDESV (reference sequence). Trimming took off 5 bases at V and 6 bases at J, with 20 bases between the two ends. As DNA, the CDR3 is TGTGCCAGCAGCACAGGGTCGGGGCCCGGGGCCGAGCAGTACTTC. It encodes CASSTGSGPGAEQYF.

The chain uses TRBV29-1 and TRBJ1-5; TRBD1 aligns across 9 bases. The trim removed 6 bases at V and 5 bases at J, leaving 5 bases unmatched. From germline, CDR1 is SQVTM and CDR2 ANQGSEA. CDR3 size: 13 residues. CDR3 sequence: CSVKQGAHQPQHF. The CDR3 DNA reads as TGCAGCGTGAAACAGGGGGCACATCAGCCCCAGCATTTT.

The chain joins TRBV7-2 to TRBJ2-1; 7 bases line up with TRBD1. The V gene end was trimmed by 5 bases and the J gene end by 4 bases; junction bases not matched to a gene: 8. Per the germline V gene, CDR1 is SGHTA and CDR2 is FQGNSA. This CDR3 region has 15 residues. The CDR3 region is CASSHPQGVYNEQFF. The CDR3 bases are TGTGCCAGCAGCCATCCGCAGGGGGTATACAATGAGCAGTTCTTC. The entire variable domain, with the rest obtained from reference TRBV7-2 and TRBJ2-1, is as follows: GAGVSQSPSNKVTEKGKDVELRCDPISGHTALYWYRQSLGQGLEFLIYFQGNSAPDKSGLPSDRFSAERTGGSVSTLTIQRTQQEDSAVYLCASSHPQGVYNEQFFGPGTRLTVL.

The rearrangement uses TRBV6-5 and TRBJ2-3; TRBD2 matches at 8 bases. With 6 bases clipped from V and 6 bases from J, the junction kept 8 bases outside the gene matches. The CDR3 is 14 residues long. The germline V gene has CDR1 MNHEY and CDR2 SVGAGI. CDR3 in DNA: TGTGCCAGCAGCCGGAGCGGGAGTTGGGATACGCAGTATTTT. The encoded protein is CASSRSGSWDTQYF.